This passage covers 15 T cell receptor beta chains from one sample sequenced in a study of blood T cell repertoires in COVID-19. The assay was immunoSEQ multiplex PCR, and TCRdb's table has in-frame clones only and misses some. This table holds around 220,000 clones, around 85% found once. Sample: peripheral blood. These receptors originate from a human donor in a cohort sampled during active COVID-19.

The CDR3 is CAWTQDYYNEQFF. CDR3 DNA sequence: TGTGCCTGGACTCAGGACTACTACAATGAGCAGTTCTTC. V gene TRBV30 combines with J gene TRBJ2-1, with TRBD2 as a possible D gene (6 bases). The germline CDR1 and CDR2 sequences are GTSNPN and SVGIG (reference sequence). The germline V and J ends were trimmed by 4 bases and 3 bases, with 10 bases remaining between them. CDR3 size: 13 residues.

V usage is TRBV7-8 and J usage is TRBJ2-1; 10 positions agree with TRBD2. Germline values: CDR1 SGHVS, CDR2 FQNEAQ. The CDR3 loop spans 16 amino acids. With 8 bases clipped from V and 7 bases from J, the junction kept 14 bases outside the gene matches. The CDR3 bases are TGTGCCAGCGGTACTATGGAGCGGGAGGGCGGGAATGAGCAGTTCTTC. Protein product: CASGTMEREGGNEQFF.

CDR3 bases: TGTGCCTGGACTTCGGACAGCTATGGCTACACCTTC. Translated, it gives CAWTSDSYGYTF. V and J are TRBV30 and TRBJ1-2; D may be TRBD1 (6 bases). Trimming cost V 4 bases and J 4 bases, with 10 bases left between them. Per germline, CDR1 GTSNPN and CDR2 SVGIG (reference sequence). The CDR3 spans 12 residues.

This chain links TRBV6-6 with TRBJ1-5, with D possibly matching TRBD1 (5 bases). V lost 8 bases and J lost 0, with 11 bases in between. Germline loops: CDR1 MNHNY, CDR2 SVGAGI (reference sequence). The CDR3 is 14 residues long. CDR3: CASRGTYSNQPQHF. The CDR3 DNA reads as TGTGCCAGCCGGGGGACCTATAGCAATCAGCCCCAGCATTTT.

This clone was found many times. V gene TRBV28 combines with J gene TRBJ1-2; D is perhaps TRBD1 (5 bases). Germline V lookup: CDR1 MDHEN, CDR2 SYDVKM. This CDR3 spans 14 amino acids. V dropped 4 bases and J dropped 2 bases, with 11 bases sitting between them. CDR3 sequence: CASSSTEPNYGYTF. The CDR3 bases are TGTGCCAGCAGTTCGACAGAACCGAACTATGGCTACACCTTC.

The genes are TRBV2 and TRBJ2-7, with D unresolved. Trimming shortened V by 4 bases and J by 3 bases, and 4 bases separated the two germline ends. The CDR3 is 11 residues long. Germline V gene data show CDR1 as SNHLY and CDR2 as FYNNEI. As DNA, the CDR3 is TGTGCCAGCAGTGGGCACTACGAGCAGTACTTC. Translation: CASSGHYEQYF.

The sample holds one count of this clone. This chain connects TRBV29-1 to TRBJ2-7; TRBD1 matches 7 bases. V was pared by 7 bases and J by 2 bases, with 5 bases of the junction left unmatched. The germline gives CDR1 SQVTM, CDR2 ANQGSEA. This CDR3 contains 12 residues. DNA of the CDR3: TGCAGCGCTTGGGACAGTACCTACGAGCAGTACTTC. It is translated as CSAWDSTYEQYF.

The V gene is TRBV28, the J gene TRBJ1-2; no definite D call. The CDR3 spans 13 residues. Germline values: CDR1 MDHEN, CDR2 SYDVKM. With 1 base removed from V and 8 bases from J, the gap between germline ends came to 11 bases. DNA of the CDR3: TGTGCCAGCAGTTTATTCTTAGGCAGGGGCTACACCTTC. Translated, it gives CASSLFLGRGYTF.

The V and J genes are TRBV28 and TRBJ2-7, with TRBD2 matching over 8 bases. Per the germline V gene, CDR1 is MDHEN and CDR2 is SYDVKM. Germline trimming cut 6 bases from V and 1 base from J; bases unmatched to any gene: 8. The CDR3 is made up of 15 amino acids. In nucleotides, the CDR3 is TGTGCCAGCAGACCCCGGGGGGGGGTATCCTACGAGCAGTACTTC. It yields the protein CASRPRGGVSYEQYF. Looking up the rest from reference TRBV28 and TRBJ2-7 gives the full variable domain: DVKVTQSSRYLVKRTGEKVFLECVQDMDHENMFWYRQDPGLGLRLIYFSYDVKMKEKGDIPEGYSVSREKKERFSLILESASTNQTSMYLCASRPRGGVSYEQYFGPGTRLTVT.

DNA for the CDR3: TGCGCCAGCAGCCAAGATAGGCAGGGAAATACCTTC. Translated, it gives CASSQDRQGNTF. V and J are TRBV4-3 and TRBJ1-2, with D possibly being TRBD1 (5 bases). The CDR3 sequence is 12 residues long. V was cut by 0 bases and J by 14 bases, with 13 bases left in between. Per germline, CDR1 LGHNA and CDR2 YSLEER.

The V gene is TRBV28, the J gene TRBJ2-7; 10 nucleotides line up with TRBD1. Germline-derived CDR1 and CDR2 are MDHEN and SYDVKM. V was clipped by 5 bases and J by 5 bases; unmatched bases: 9. The CDR3 consists of 15 residues. The CDR3 DNA reads TGTGCCAGCAGTCAAACCGGGACAGGGGCCCACGAGCAGTACTTC. Translation: CASSQTGTGAHEQYF. The full variable domain, rest sourced from reference TRBV28 and TRBJ2-7, is DVKVTQSSRYLVKRTGEKVFLECVQDMDHENMFWYRQDPGLGLRLIYFSYDVKMKEKGDIPEGYSVSREKKERFSLILESASTNQTSMYLCASSQTGTGAHEQYFGPGTRLTVT.

The chain couples TRBV2 to TRBJ1-2; the D gene is possibly TRBD1 (5 bases). CDR1 is SNHLY and CDR2 is FYNNEI in the germline V gene. The CDR3 has 16 residues. V lost 6 bases and J lost 3, with 20 bases in between. The CDR3 DNA follows: TGTGCCAGCAGGAGGTCCCCCGGGACTGGGGACTATGGCTACACCTTC. The encoded protein is CASRRSPGTGDYGYTF.

This sequence joins TRBV5-1 and TRBJ2-7; TRBD1 aligns across 10 bases. V dropped 3 bases and J dropped 4; count of bases not matched to a gene: 13. This CDR3 spans 17 amino acids. CDR1 is SGHRS and CDR2 is YFSETQ in the germline V gene. In DNA, the CDR3 is TGCGCCAGCAGCTCGTTGCAACTCGGACAGGGGGGATACGAGCAGTACTTC. Translated, it gives CASSSLQLGQGGYEQYF.

The V call is TRBV27, the J call TRBJ2-5, with 8 bases fitting TRBD2. J lost 4 bases, V lost 6 bases, and 13 bases had no gene match. CDR3 size: 16 residues. Germline lookup yields CDR1 MNHEY and CDR2 SMNVEV (reference sequence). The CDR3 sequence: CASSFRGGRSGETQYF. CDR3 DNA: TGTGCCAGCAGCTTTAGGGGCGGGAGGTCTGGAGAGACCCAGTACTTC.

The genes are TRBV5-1 and TRBJ1-4; D remains ambiguous. The ends were cut back, 4 bases at V and 8 bases at J, with 18 bases in the middle. The CDR3 consists of 15 residues. The V gene's germline CDR1 is SGHRS and CDR2 YFSETQ. The CDR3 DNA reads as TGCGCCAGCAGCGCCCAGGTCGGCGTCGTAGAAAAACTGTTTTTT. Translating gives CASSAQVGVVEKLFF.